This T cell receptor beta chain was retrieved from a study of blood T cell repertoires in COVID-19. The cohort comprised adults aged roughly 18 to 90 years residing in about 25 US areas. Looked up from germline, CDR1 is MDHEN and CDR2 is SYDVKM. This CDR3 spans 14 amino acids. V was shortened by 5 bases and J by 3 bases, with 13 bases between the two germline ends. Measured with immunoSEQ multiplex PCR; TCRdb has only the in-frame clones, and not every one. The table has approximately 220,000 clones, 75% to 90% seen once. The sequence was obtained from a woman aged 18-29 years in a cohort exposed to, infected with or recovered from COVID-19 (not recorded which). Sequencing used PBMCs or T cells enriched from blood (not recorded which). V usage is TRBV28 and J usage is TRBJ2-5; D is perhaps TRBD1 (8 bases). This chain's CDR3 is CASSAQGGKETQYF. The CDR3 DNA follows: TGTGCCAGCAGTGCACAGGGGGGGAAAGAGACCCAGTACTTC.